Listed here are 17 T cell receptor beta chains from one sample, sequenced in a study of neoadjuvant nivolumab and ipilimumab in lung cancer. Some clones are missing from TCRdb's copy, which holds only in-frame ones; the method was immunoSEQ multiplex PCR. The sample includes 15,000 to 20,000 clones, approximately 76% of them seen just once. Sequencing was performed on tumor tissue, taken after neoadjuvant nivolumab, alone or with ipilimumab, at or shortly before surgery. These receptors were collected from an adult with non-small cell lung cancer.

The chain employs TRBV5-1 and TRBJ1-1; D is unclear. Trimming cost V 5 bases and J 1 base, with 6 bases left between them. This CDR3 contains 12 residues. Germline CDR1 is SGHRS and CDR2 is YFSETQ. This CDR3 is CASRTGNTEAFF. The CDR3 DNA reads as TGCGCCAGCAGAACGGGGAACACTGAAGCTTTCTTT.

This clone was counted between two and nine times. The V gene is TRBV6-5, the J gene TRBJ1-1; weak D call: TRBD1 (6 bases). In germline, CDR1 is MNHEY, CDR2 SVGAGI. The CDR3 totals 12 residues. V dropped 7 bases and J dropped 2 bases, with 8 bases sitting between them. CDR3 nucleotide sequence: TGTGCCAGCACGGGACAAAACACTGAAGCTTTCTTT. Its translation is CASTGQNTEAFF.

The chain combines TRBV9 with TRBJ1-2, with D perhaps TRBD1 (6 bases). V was pared by 0 bases and J by 0 bases, with 9 bases between. CDR3 size: 15 residues. Germline-derived CDR1 and CDR2 are SGDLS and YYNGEE. The DNA for the CDR3 is TGTGCCAGCAGCGTAGGGGGGCAGTCTAACTATGGCTACACCTTC. Protein product: CASSVGGQSNYGYTF.

This chain uses TRBV10-3 with TRBJ2-1; TRBD2 matches 9 bases. Germline lookup yields CDR1 ENHRY and CDR2 SYGVKD. The CDR3 spans 15 residues. After removal of 3 bases from V and 2 bases from J, the junction contained 2 bases not matched to a gene. CDR3 loop: CAISDQRGAYNEQFF. In nucleotides, the CDR3 is TGTGCCATCAGTGACCAGCGGGGGGCCTACAATGAGCAGTTCTTC.

The rearrangement links TRBV6-1 to TRBJ2-7; tentatively, D is TRBD1 or TRBD2 (5 bases each). Germline-derived CDR1 and CDR2 are MNHNS and SASEGT. Between the trimmed V and J ends, which lost 3 bases and 6 bases, there was a span of 18 bases. The CDR3 has 15 amino acids. The CDR3 nucleotides are TGTGCCAGCAGTGATCTAGGCAGGGCCGGGGTCGAGCAGTACTTC. It translates to CASSDLGRAGVEQYF.

This chain uses TRBV5-1 with TRBJ2-3; TRBD1 is a possible D gene (5 bases). The CDR3 consists of 15 residues. Trimming cost V 4 bases and J 1 base, with 13 bases left between them. Germline assignment: CDR1 SGHRS and CDR2 YFSETQ. The CDR3 region has the DNA TGCGCCAGCAGCGGAATGGGGCACGGCACAGATACGCAGTATTTT. Translating it yields CASSGMGHGTDTQYF.

In this sample, this clone turned up a few times. This sequence joins TRBV16 and TRBJ1-5; no definite D call. Germline CDR1 KGHSY, CDR2 FQNENV. The CDR3 runs to 15 residues. V was trimmed by 4 bases and J by 0 bases, leaving 10 bases between them. CDR3 DNA: TGTGCCAGCAGCCTTTGGGATGATAGCAATCAGCCCCAGCATTTT. Translating gives CASSLWDDSNQPQHF.

As regards this clone: A junction end diverges from the germline sequence, so it may reflect a read error. The genes are TRBV18 and TRBJ2-1, with D possibly being TRBD2 (5 bases). Germline assignment: CDR1 KGHSH and CDR2 LQKENI. The CDR3 is made up of 13 amino acids. The CDR3 DNA reads as TGTGCCAGCTCCCCACTAGGGTACAATGAGCAGTTCTTC. The encoded protein is CASSPLGYNEQFF.

The V call is TRBV5-6, the J call TRBJ1-2, with 9 nucleotides matching TRBD1. V lost 5 bases to trimming and J lost 4 bases; unmatched junction nucleotides: 12. The CDR3 spans 16 residues. The germline V gene encodes CDR1 SGHDT and CDR2 YYEEEE. For the CDR3, the DNA is TGTGCCAGCAGTTCCTGGGACAGGGAGGGGACCTATGGCTACACCTTC. It is translated as CASSSWDREGTYGYTF.

This clone was seen a handful of times. The V call is TRBV25-1, the J call TRBJ2-3; 11 bases are a match to TRBD2. Per germline, CDR1 MGHDK and CDR2 SYGVNS. After removal of 3 bases from V and 14 bases from J, the junction contained 10 bases not matched to a gene. The CDR3 runs to 14 residues. CDR3 bases: TGTGCCAGCAGTGAGTTAACTAGCGGGGGACCGGGGTATTTT. Translating gives CASSELTSGGPGYF.

A few counts support this clone. The chain joins TRBV7-8 to TRBJ2-5, with TRBD1 matching 12 bases. The germline V gene has CDR1 SGHVS and CDR2 FQNEAQ. The CDR3 consists of 16 residues. With V trimmed by 6 bases and J by 5 bases, 10 bases remained unmatched. Written as DNA, the CDR3 is TGTGCCAGCAGGACCCGGGACAGGGGGCGCAGGGAGACCCAGTACTTC. Protein: CASRTRDRGRRETQYF.

The rearrangement links TRBV7-2 to TRBJ1-2; D unclear. CDR1 and CDR2 (germline): SGHTA, FQGNSA. V lost 6 bases, J lost 2 bases, and 10 bases lay in between. The CDR3 spans 13 residues. This CDR3 is CASSRTGNYGYTF. CDR3 bases: TGTGCCAGCAGTCGTACGGGGAACTATGGCTACACCTTC.

V gene TRBV4-3 combines with J gene TRBJ1-2; D is undetermined. Germline CDR1 is LGHNA and CDR2 is YSLEER. CDR3 length: 15 residues. The germline V and J ends were trimmed by 0 bases and 3 bases, with 11 bases remaining between them. The CDR3 region is CASSQDRELYYGYTF. CDR3 coding DNA: TGCGCCAGCAGCCAAGATCGGGAGCTATACTATGGCTACACCTTC.

The chain employs TRBV19 and TRBJ1-2; 7 positions match TRBD1. The germline V gene has CDR1 LNHDA and CDR2 SQIVND (reference sequence). The CDR3 is made up of 13 amino acids. J lost 13 bases, V lost 5 bases, and 13 bases had no gene match. The CDR3 reads CASSPQTGMEGTF. CDR3 coding DNA: TGTGCCAGTAGTCCTCAGACAGGGATGGAAGGCACCTTC. Supplemented by reference TRBV19 and TRBJ1-2, the full variable domain reads DGGITQSPKYLFRKEGQNVTLSCEQNLNHDAMYWYRQDPGQGLRLIYYSQIVNDFQKGDIAEGYSVSREKKESFPLTVTSAQKNPTAFYLCASSPQTGMEGTFGSGTRLTVV.

V and J are TRBV11-2 and TRBJ1-1, with 9 bases lining up with TRBD1. The V and J ends lost 3 bases and 1 base, in that order; junction bases with no gene match: 9. The CDR3 length is 17 residues. Germline CDR1 and CDR2: SGHAT and FQNNGV. For the CDR3, the DNA is TGTGCCAGCAGCTTTGACTGGGACAGGGCGAGGAACACTGAAGCTTTCTTT. Protein: CASSFDWDRARNTEAFF.

This clone was observed a few times. The rearrangement links TRBV6-5 to TRBJ1-2; 9 nucleotides match TRBD1. The germline CDR1 and CDR2 sequences are MNHEY and SVGAGI. The CDR3 consists of 13 residues. Trimming cost V 7 bases and J 8 bases; bases outside gene matches: 8. CDR3 coding DNA: TGTGCCAGCACAGGACAGGGGTTGAGAGGCTACACCTTC. This encodes CASTGQGLRGYTF.

The chain carries TRBV6-1 and TRBJ1-6; D ambiguous. Germline V CDR1 and CDR2: MNHNS, SASEGT. Trimming removed 3 bases at V and 12 bases at J, with 9 bases between. The CDR3 is made up of 12 amino acids. CDR3 amino acids: CASSDRGLPLHF. The DNA for the CDR3 is TGTGCCAGCAGTGATCGGGGTTTACCCCTCCACTTT.